Below, one TCR beta chain is given with its context. The V gene lost 3 bases and the J gene lost 0 bases, with 13 bases spanning the gap. This CDR3 is 15 amino acids long. CDR1 and CDR2 from the germline V gene are SQVTM and ANQGSEA. Random hexamers were used to reverse transcribe an amount of roughly 0.5 to 1 ug RNA. Multiplex immunoSEQ PCR targeted 54 Vbeta and 13 Jbeta TCR beta segments. TCRdb independently ran MiXCR on the immunoSEQ multiplex PCR reads; one entry per CDR3 protein. The sample lists 150,000 to 200,000 distinct CDR3 sequences, roughly 95% occurring once. The sample belongs to a study of CD8 T cells in Susac syndrome.

Sequencing was performed on CD8+ T cells from PBMCs. This TCR derives from a human donor with multiple sclerosis. V gene TRBV29-1 combines with J gene TRBJ2-3, with D tentatively TRBD1 (6 bases). The CDR3 DNA follows: TGCAGCGTTGACGGACAGCCAGCTAGCACAGATACGCAGTATTTT. Amino acid sequence: CSVDGQPASTDTQYF.